This TCR beta chain was documented in a study of blood T cell repertoires in COVID-19. Study-level background: COVID-19 samples, acute and convalescent, were from the United States, Italy and Spain.

Clones were sequenced by immunoSEQ multiplex PCR, and TCRdb holds only the in-frame ones, with some missing. Of hundreds of thousands of clones listed, more than 85% are singletons. CDR1 is KGHSH and CDR2 is LQKENI in the germline V gene. V lost 3 bases, J lost 4 bases, and 18 bases lay in between. CDR3 length equals 16 residues. This clone was observed once. This chain uses TRBV18 with TRBJ1-1, with D perhaps matching TRBD1 (6 bases). The specimen sequenced was peripheral blood. The sequence was collected from a man in his 70s with acute or convalescent COVID-19. This CDR3 is CASSPFWGRGSTEAFF. CDR3 coding DNA: TGTGCCAGCTCACCTTTTTGGGGCAGGGGCAGCACTGAAGCTTTCTTT.